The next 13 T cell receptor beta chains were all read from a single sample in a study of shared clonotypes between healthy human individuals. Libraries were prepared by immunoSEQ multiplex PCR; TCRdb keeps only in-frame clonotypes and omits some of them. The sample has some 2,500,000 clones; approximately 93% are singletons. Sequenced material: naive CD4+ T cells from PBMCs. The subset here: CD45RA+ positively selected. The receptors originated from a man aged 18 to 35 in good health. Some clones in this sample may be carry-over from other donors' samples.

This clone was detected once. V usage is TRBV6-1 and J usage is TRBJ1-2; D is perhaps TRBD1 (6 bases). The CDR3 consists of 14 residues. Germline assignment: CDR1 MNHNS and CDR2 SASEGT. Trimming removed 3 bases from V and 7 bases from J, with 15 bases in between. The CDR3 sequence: CASSEGALGFGYTF. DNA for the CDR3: TGTGCCAGCAGTGAGGGGGCGCTTGGGTTTGGCTACACCTTC.

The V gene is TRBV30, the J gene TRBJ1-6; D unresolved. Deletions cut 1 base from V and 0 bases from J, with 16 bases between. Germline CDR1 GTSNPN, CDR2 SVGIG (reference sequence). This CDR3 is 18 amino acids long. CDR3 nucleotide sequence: TGTGCCTGGAGTGGTCGGGCCTCTGCCAGCTCCTATAATTCACCCCTCCACTTT. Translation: CAWSGRASASSYNSPLHF.

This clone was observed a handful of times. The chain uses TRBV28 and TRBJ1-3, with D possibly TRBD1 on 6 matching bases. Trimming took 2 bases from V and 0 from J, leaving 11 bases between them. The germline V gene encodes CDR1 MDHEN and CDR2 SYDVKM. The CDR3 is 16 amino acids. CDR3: CASSLRTASSGNTIYF. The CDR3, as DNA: TGTGCCAGCAGTTTAAGGACAGCTAGCTCTGGAAACACCATATATTTT.

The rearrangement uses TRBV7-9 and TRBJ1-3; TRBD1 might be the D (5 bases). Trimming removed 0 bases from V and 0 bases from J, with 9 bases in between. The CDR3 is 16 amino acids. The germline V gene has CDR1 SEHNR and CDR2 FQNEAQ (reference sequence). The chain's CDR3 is CASSLARGSSGNTIYF. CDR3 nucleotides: TGTGCCAGCAGCTTAGCTCGGGGCAGCTCTGGAAACACCATATATTTT.

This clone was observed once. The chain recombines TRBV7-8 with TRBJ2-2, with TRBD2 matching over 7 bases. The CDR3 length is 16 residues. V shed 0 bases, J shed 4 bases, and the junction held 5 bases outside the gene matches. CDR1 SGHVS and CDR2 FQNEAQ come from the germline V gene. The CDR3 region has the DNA TGTGCCAGCAGCTTAGCTGAGACTAGCTTCACCGGGGAGCTGTTTTTT. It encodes CASSLAETSFTGELFF.

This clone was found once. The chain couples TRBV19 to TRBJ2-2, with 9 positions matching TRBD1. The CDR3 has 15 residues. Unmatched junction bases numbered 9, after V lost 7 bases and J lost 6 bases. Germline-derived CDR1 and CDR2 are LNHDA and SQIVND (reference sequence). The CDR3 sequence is CASTTGGVKAGELFF. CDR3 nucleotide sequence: TGTGCCAGTACCACAGGGGGCGTAAAGGCCGGGGAGCTGTTTTTT.

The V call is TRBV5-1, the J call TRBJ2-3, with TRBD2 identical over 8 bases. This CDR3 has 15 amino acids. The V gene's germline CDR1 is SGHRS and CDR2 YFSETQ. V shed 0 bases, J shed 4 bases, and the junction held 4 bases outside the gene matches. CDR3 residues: CASSLVTSAADTQYF. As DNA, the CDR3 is TGCGCCAGCAGCTTGGTGACTAGCGCAGCAGATACGCAGTATTTT.

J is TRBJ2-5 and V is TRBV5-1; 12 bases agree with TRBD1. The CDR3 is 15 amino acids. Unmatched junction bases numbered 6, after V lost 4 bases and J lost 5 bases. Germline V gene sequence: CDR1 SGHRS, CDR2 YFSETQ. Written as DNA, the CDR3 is TGCGCCAGCAGCAAGGGACAGGGGGCGCGGGAGACCCAGTACTTC. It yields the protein CASSKGQGARETQYF. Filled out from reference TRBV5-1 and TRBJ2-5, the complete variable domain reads KAGVTQTPRYLIKTRGQQVTLSCSPISGHRSVSWYQQTPGQGLQFLFEYFSETQRNKGNFPGRFSGRQFSNSRSEMNVSTLELGDSALYLCASSKGQGARETQYFGPGTRLLVL.

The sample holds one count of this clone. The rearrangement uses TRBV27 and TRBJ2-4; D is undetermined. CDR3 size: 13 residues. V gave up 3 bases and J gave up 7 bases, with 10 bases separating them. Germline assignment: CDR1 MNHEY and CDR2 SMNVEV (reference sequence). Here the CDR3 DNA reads TGTGCCAGCAGTTTGTTTAGGTCTAACATTCAGTACTTC. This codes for CASSLFRSNIQYF.

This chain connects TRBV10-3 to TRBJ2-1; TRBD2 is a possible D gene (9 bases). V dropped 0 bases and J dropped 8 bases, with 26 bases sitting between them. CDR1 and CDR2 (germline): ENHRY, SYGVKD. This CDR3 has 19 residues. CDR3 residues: CAISESQGAGGRAIYEQFF. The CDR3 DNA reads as TGTGCCATCAGTGAGTCTCAGGGGGCTGGCGGGAGGGCCATCTATGAGCAGTTCTTC.

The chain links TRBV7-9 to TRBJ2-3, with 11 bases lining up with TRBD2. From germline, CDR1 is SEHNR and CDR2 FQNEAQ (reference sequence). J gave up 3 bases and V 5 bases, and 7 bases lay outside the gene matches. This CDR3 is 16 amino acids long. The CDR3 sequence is CASSPPRLAGTDTQYF. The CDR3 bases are TGTGCCAGCAGCCCACCCCGACTAGCGGGAACAGATACGCAGTATTTT.

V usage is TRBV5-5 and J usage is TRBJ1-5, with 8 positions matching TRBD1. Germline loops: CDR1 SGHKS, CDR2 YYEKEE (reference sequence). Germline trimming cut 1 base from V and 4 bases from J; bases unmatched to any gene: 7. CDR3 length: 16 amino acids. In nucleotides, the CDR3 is TGTGCCAGCAGCTTGACGATAAGGACAGGGAATCAGCCCCAGCATTTT. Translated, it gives CASSLTIRTGNQPQHF.

CDR3 sequence: CASSFGEYEQFF. The CDR3 bases are TGTGCCAGCAGCTTTGGCGAATATGAGCAGTTCTTC. This rearrangement joins TRBV7-9 to TRBJ2-1; D gene uncertain. The CDR3 has 12 amino acids. The V gene's germline CDR1 is SEHNR and CDR2 FQNEAQ (reference sequence). V was clipped by 3 bases and J by 8 bases, with 8 bases between them.